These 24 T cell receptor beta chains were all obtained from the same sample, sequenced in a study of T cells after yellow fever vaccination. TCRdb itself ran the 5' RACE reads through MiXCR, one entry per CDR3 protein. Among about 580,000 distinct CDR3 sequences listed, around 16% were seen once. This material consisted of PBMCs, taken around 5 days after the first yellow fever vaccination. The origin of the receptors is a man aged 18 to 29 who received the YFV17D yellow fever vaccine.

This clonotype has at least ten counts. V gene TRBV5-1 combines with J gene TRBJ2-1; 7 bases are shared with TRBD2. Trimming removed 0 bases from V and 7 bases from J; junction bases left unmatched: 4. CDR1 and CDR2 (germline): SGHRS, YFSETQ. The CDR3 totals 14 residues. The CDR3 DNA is TGCGCCAGCAGCTTGGGCGGGGGAAGAAATGAGCAGTTCTTC. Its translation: CASSLGGGRNEQFF.

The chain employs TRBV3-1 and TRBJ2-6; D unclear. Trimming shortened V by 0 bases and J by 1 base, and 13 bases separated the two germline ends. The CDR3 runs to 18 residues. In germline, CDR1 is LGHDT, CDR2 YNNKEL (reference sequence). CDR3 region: CASSQDPNPLSGANVLTF. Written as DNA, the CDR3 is TGTGCCAGCAGCCAAGACCCCAACCCACTATCTGGGGCCAACGTCCTGACTTTC. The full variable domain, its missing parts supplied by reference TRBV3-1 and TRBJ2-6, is DTAVSQTPKYLVTQMGNDKSIKCEQNLGHDTMYWYKQDSKKFLKIMFSYNNKELIINETVPNRFSPKSPDKAHLNLHINSLELGDSAVYFCASSQDPNPLSGANVLTFGAGSRLTVL.

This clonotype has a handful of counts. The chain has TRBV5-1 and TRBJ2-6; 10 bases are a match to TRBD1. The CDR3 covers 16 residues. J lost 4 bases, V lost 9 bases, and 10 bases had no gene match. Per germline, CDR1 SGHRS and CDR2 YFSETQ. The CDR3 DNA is TGCGCCACCAGTGGGACAGGGGTTCTCGGGGCCAACGTCCTGACTTTC. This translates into CATSGTGVLGANVLTF.

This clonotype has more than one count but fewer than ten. The CDR3 DNA reads as TGCGCCAGCAGCTTGGTTCAGGGGTCGACCTACAATGAGCAGTTCTTC. Its translation is CASSLVQGSTYNEQFF. The V call is TRBV5-1, the J call TRBJ2-1; D perhaps matches TRBD1 (6 bases). The CDR3 is made up of 16 amino acids. V was cut by 0 bases and J by 2 bases, with 12 bases left in between. Germline loops: CDR1 SGHRS, CDR2 YFSETQ. Based on the CDR3 plus reference TRBV5-1 and TRBJ2-1, the full variable domain is KAGVTQTPRYLIKTRGQQVTLSCSPISGHRSVSWYQQTPGQGLQFLFEYFSETQRNKGNFPGRFSGRQFSNSRSEMNVSTLELGDSALYLCASSLVQGSTYNEQFFGPGTRLTVL.

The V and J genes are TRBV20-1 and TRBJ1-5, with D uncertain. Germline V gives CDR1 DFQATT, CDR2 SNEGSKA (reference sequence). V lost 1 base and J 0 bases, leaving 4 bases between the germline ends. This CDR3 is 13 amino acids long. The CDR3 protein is CSARAYSNQPQHF. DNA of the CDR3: TGCAGTGCTAGAGCGTATAGCAATCAGCCCCAGCATTTT.

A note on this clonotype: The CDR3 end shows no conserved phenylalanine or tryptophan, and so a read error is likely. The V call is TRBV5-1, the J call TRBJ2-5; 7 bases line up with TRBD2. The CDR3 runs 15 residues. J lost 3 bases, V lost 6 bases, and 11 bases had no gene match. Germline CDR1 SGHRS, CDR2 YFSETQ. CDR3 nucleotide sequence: TGCGCCAGCAATCCCAACGAGGCGGGGGAAGAGACCCAGTACTCC. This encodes CASNPNEAGEETQYS.

The CDR3 sequence: CASSTSDRRGTEAFF. The CDR3 DNA follows: TGTGCCAGCAGCACCTCAGACAGGCGAGGGACTGAAGCTTTCTTT. The V gene is TRBV7-6, the J gene TRBJ1-1, with D maybe TRBD1 (6 bases). The length of the CDR3 is 15 residues. Trimming removed 5 bases at V and 5 bases at J, with 18 bases between. Germline V gene lookup returns CDR1 SGHVS and CDR2 FNYEAQ.

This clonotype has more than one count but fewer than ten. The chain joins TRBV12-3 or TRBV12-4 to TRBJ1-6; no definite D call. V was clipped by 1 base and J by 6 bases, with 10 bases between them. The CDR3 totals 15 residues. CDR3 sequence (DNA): TGTGCCAGCAGTTTAGGCCCCCAGGTTAATTCACCCCTCCACTTT. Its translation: CASSLGPQVNSPLHF.

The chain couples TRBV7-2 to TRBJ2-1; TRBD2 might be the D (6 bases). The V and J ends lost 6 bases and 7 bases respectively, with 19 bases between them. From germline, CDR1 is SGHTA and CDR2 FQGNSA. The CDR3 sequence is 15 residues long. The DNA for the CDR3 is TGTGCCAGCAGTTTACGCCTAGCGTTTTCGAATGAGCAGTTCTTC. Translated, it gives CASSLRLAFSNEQFF.

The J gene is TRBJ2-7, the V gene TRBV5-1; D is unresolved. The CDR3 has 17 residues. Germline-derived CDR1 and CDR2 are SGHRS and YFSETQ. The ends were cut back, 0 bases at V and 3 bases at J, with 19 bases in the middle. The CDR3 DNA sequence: TGCGCCAGCAGCTTGGCCCCATCAGCCGAAAGGTTCTACGAGCAGTACTTC. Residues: CASSLAPSAERFYEQYF.

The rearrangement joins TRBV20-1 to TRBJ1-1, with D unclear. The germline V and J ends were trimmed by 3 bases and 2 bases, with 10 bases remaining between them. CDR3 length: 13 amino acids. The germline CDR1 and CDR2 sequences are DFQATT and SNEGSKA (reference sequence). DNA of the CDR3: TGCAGTGCTAGGTCCATGATAAACACTGAAGCTTTCTTT. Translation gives CSARSMINTEAFF.

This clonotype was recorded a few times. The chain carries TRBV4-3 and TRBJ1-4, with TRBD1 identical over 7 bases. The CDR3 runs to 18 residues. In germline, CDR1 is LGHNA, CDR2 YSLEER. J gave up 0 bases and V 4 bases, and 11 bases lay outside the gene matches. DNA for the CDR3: TGCGCCAGCAGCCCGGGACAGACCGGGTCTGCAACTAATGAAAAACTGTTTTTT. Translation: CASSPGQTGSATNEKLFF.

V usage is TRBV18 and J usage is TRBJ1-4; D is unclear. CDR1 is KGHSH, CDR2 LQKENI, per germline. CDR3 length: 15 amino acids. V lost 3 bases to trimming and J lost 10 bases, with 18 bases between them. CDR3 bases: TGTGCCAGCTCACCCCGTGACCAGCCTAAAGGAAAACTGTTTTTT. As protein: CASSPRDQPKGKLFF.

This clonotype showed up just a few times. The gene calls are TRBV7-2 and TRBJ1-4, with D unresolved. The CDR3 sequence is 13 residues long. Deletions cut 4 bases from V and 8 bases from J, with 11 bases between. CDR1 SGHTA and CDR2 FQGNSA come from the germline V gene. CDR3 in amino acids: CASSWATGEKLFF. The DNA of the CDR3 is TGTGCCAGCAGCTGGGCCACCGGAGAAAAACTGTTTTTT.

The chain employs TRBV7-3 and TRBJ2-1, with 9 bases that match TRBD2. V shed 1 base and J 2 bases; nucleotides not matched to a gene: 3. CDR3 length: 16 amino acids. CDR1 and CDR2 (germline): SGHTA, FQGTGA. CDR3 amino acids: CASSLIPSGTYNEQFF. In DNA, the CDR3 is TGTGCCAGCAGCTTAATCCCTAGCGGGACCTACAATGAGCAGTTCTTC.

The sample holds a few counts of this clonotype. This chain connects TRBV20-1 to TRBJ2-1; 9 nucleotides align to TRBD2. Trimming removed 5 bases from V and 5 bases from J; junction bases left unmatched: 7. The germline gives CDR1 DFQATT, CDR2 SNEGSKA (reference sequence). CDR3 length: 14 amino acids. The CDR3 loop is CSADPGLADNEQFF. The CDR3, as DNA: TGCAGTGCTGACCCGGGACTAGCTGACAATGAGCAGTTCTTC.

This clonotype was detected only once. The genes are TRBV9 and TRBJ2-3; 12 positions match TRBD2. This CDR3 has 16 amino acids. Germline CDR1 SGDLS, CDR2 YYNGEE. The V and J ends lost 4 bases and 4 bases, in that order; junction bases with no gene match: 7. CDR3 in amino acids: CASSFPLAGGPDTQYF. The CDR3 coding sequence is TGTGCCAGCAGCTTCCCTCTAGCGGGGGGGCCAGATACGCAGTATTTT.

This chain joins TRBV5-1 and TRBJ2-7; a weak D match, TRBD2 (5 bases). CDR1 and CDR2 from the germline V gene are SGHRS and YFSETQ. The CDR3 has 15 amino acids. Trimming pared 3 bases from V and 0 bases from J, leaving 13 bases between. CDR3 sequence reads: CASSWGASNSYEQYF. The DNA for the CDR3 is TGCGCCAGCAGCTGGGGAGCCAGTAACTCCTACGAGCAGTACTTC.

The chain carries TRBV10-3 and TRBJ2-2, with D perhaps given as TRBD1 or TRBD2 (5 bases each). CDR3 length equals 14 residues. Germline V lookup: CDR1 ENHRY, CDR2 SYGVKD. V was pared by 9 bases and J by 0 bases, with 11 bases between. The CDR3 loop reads CAIPRGPNTGELFF. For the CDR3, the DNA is TGTGCCATTCCCCGGGGCCCGAACACCGGGGAGCTGTTTTTT.

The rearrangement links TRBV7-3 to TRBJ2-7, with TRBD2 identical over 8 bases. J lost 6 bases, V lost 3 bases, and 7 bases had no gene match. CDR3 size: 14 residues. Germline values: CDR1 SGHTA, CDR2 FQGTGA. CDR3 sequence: CASSFLGGESEQYF. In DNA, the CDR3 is TGTGCCAGCAGCTTCCTCGGGGGGGAAAGCGAGCAGTACTTC.

In nucleotides, the CDR3 is TGTGCCAGCAGTTACCAGGGGGGAATAAACTATGGCTACACCTTC. Translation gives CASSYQGGINYGYTF. The rearrangement uses TRBV6-5 and TRBJ1-2, with 7 bases lining up with TRBD1. This CDR3 spans 15 amino acids. J was trimmed by 2 bases and V by 2 bases; bases with no gene match: 5. Germline V lookup: CDR1 MNHEY, CDR2 SVGAGI.

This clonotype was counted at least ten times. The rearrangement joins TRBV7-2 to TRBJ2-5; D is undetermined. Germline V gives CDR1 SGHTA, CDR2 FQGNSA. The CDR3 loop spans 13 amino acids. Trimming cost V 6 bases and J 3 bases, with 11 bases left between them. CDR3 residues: CASSQGRKETQYF. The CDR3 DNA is TGTGCCAGCAGTCAAGGCCGGAAAGAGACCCAGTACTTC.

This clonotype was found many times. The CDR3 sequence is CSVSTGGAGELFF. CDR3 DNA sequence: TGCAGCGTTTCTACAGGGGGAGCCGGGGAGCTGTTTTTT. The gene calls are TRBV29-1 and TRBJ2-2; 8 bases agree with TRBD1. The CDR3 covers 13 residues. The trim removed 5 bases at V and 6 bases at J, leaving 5 bases unmatched. CDR1 is SQVTM and CDR2 is ANQGSEA in the germline V gene.

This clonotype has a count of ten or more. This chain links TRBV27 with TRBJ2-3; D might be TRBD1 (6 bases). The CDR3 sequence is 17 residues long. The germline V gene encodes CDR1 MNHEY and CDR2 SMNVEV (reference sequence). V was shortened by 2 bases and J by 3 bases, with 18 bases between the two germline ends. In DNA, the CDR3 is TGTGCCAGCAGTTTAACCGCAGGGGACGTGAGGACAGATACGCAGTATTTT. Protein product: CASSLTAGDVRTDTQYF.